The following is a T cell receptor (beta chain) sequence with its context. Deletions cut 3 bases from V and 8 bases from J, with 13 bases between. This CDR3 contains 13 residues. Germline V CDR1 and CDR2: KGHSH, LQKENI. Profiled with immunoSEQ multiplex PCR; TCRdb holds only in-frame clones, not every one. The sample has 35,000 to 50,000 clones; about 89% are singletons. These data belong to a study of OX40 agonist ivuxolimab in advanced cancers. Source: CD4+ or CD8+ T cells sorted from blood, taken in a trial of the OX40 agonist ivuxolimab. The source of this sequence is an adult with an advanced solid tumor such as melanoma, head and neck, liver or kidney cancer. The chain joins TRBV18 to TRBJ1-2; D is unclear. CDR3 in amino acids: CASSPATVAGYTF. Here the CDR3 DNA reads TGTGCCAGCTCACCCGCTACGGTGGCGGGCTACACCTTC.